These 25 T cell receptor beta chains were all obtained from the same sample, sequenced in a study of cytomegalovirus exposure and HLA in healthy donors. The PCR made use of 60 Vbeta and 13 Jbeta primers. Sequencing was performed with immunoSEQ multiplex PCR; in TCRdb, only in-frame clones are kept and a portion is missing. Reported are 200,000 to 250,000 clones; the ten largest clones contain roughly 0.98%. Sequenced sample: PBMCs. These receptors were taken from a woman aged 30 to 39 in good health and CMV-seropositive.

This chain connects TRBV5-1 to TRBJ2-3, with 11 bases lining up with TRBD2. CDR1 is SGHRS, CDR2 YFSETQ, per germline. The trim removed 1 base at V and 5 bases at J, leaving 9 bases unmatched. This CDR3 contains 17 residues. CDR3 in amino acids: CASSLSTSGALGDTQYF. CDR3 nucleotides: TGCGCCAGCAGCTTGTCGACTAGCGGGGCGTTAGGAGATACGCAGTATTTT.

The CDR3 reads CASSGWGTGIDGYTF. The CDR3 bases are TGTGCCAGCAGCGGGTGGGGGACAGGGATTGATGGCTACACCTTC. This chain joins TRBV5-4 and TRBJ1-2, with 9 bases fitting TRBD1. This CDR3 is built from 15 residues. Germline CDR1 and CDR2: SGHNT and YYREEE (reference sequence). Trimming removed 4 bases from V and 6 bases from J; junction bases left unmatched: 10.

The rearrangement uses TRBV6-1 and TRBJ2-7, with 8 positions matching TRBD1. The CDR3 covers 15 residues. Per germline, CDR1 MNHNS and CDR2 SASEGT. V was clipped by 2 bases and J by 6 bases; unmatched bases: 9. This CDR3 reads CASSERRTGSGEQYF. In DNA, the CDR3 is TGTGCCAGCAGTGAAAGGAGGACAGGGTCTGGCGAGCAGTACTTC.

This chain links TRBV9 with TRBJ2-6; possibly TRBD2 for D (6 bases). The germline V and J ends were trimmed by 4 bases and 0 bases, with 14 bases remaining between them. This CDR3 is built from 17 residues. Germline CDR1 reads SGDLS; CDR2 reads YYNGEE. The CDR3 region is CASSFEEGSSGANVLTF. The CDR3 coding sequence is TGTGCCAGCAGCTTCGAGGAGGGTAGCTCTGGGGCCAACGTCCTGACTTTC. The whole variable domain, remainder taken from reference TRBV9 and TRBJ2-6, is DSGVTQTPKHLITATGQRVTLRCSPRSGDLSVYWYQQSLDQGLQFLIQYYNGEERAKGNILERFSAQQFPDLHSELNLSSLELGDSALYFCASSFEEGSSGANVLTFGAGSRLTVL.

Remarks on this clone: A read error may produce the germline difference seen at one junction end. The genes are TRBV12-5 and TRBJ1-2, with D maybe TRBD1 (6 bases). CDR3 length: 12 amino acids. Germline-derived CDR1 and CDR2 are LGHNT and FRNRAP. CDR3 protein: CASASGDYGYTF. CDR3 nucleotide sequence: TGTGCTAGTGCCTCAGGGGACTACGGCTACACCTTC.

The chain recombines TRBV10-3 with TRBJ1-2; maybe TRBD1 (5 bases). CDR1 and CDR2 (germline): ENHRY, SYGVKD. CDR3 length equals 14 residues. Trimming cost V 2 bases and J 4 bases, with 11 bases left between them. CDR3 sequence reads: CAISEAPGPYGYTF. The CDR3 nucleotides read TGTGCCATCAGTGAGGCCCCAGGGCCCTATGGCTACACCTTC.

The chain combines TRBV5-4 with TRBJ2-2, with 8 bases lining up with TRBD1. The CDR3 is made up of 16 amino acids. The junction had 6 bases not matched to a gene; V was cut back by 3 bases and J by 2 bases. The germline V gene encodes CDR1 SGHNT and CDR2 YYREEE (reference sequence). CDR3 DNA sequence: TGTGCCAGCAGCTGGGGGACAGGAGTTAACACCGGGGAGCTGTTTTTT. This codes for CASSWGTGVNTGELFF.

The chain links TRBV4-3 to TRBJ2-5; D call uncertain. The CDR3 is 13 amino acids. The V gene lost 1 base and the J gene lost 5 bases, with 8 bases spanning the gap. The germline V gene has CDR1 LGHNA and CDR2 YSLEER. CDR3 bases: TGCGCCAGCAGCCAAGTCCGCAGGGAGACCCAGTACTTC. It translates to CASSQVRRETQYF.

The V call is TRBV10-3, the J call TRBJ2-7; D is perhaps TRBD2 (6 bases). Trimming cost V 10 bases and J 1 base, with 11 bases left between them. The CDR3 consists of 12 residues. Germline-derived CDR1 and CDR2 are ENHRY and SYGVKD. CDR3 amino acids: CATGLWSYEQYF. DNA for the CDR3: TGTGCCACGGGACTTTGGTCCTACGAGCAGTACTTC.

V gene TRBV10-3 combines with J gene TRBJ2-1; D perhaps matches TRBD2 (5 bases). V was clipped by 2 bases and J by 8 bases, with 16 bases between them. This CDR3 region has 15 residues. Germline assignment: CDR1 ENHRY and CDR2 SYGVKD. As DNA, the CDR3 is TGTGCCATCAGTGAGGGAGTAGTACTAGGTGATGAGCAGTTCTTC. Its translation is CAISEGVVLGDEQFF.

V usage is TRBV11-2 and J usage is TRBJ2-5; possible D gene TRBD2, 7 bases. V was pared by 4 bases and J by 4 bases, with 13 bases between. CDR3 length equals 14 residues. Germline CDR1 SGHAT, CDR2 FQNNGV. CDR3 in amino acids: CASSWLGGRETQYF. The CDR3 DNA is TGTGCCAGCAGCTGGCTCGGGGGGCGAGAGACCCAGTACTTC.

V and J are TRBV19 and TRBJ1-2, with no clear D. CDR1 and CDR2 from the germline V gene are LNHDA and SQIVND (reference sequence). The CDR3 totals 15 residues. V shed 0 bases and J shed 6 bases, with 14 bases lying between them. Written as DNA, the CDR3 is TGTGCCAGTAGTATAGATAGACTTGGAAGGCATGGCTACACCTTC. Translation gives CASSIDRLGRHGYTF.

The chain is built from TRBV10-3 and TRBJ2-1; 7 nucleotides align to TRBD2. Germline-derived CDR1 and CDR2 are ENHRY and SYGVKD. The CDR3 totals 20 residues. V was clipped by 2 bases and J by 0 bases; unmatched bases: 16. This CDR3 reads CAISEIRASGGDYSYNEQFF. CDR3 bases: TGTGCCATCAGTGAGATCCGTGCATCCGGCGGGGACTACTCCTACAATGAGCAGTTCTTC.

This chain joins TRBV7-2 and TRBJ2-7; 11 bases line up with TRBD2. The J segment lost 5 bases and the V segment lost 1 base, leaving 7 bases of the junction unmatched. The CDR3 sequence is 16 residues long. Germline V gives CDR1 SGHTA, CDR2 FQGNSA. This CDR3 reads CASSLVLAGAGNEQYF. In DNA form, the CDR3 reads TGTGCCAGCAGCTTAGTACTAGCGGGAGCCGGAAACGAGCAGTACTTC.

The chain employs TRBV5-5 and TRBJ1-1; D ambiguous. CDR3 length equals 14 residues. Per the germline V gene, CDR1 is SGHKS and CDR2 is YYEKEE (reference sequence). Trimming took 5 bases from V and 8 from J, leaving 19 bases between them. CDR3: CASRYYPTGEEAFF. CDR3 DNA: TGTGCCAGCAGATATTACCCCACGGGAGAAGAAGCTTTCTTT.

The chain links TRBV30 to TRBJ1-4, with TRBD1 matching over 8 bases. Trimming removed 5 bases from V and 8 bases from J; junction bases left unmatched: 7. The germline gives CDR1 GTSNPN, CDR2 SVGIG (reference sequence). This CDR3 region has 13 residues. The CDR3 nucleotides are TGTGCCTGGGACAGGGGCCGGGTGGAAAAACTGTTTTTT. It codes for CAWDRGRVEKLFF.

For the CDR3, the DNA is TGTGCCAGTTGGGGGGGCAGTTTAACGAATCAGCCCCAGCATTTT. Its protein product is CASWGGSLTNQPQHF. This chain connects TRBV19 to TRBJ1-5; tentatively, D is TRBD1 (6 bases). V shed 8 bases and J shed 4 bases, with 18 bases lying between them. The CDR3 runs to 15 residues. CDR1 is LNHDA and CDR2 is SQIVND in the germline V gene (reference sequence).

CDR3 in DNA: TGCGCCAGCAGCTTGTTTGGCGGAGGTGAAGAGACCCAGTACTTC. It encodes CASSLFGGGEETQYF. This chain uses TRBV5-1 with TRBJ2-5; perhaps TRBD2 as D (5 bases). This CDR3 has 15 residues. V was pared by 1 base and J by 3 bases, with 13 bases between. Germline loops: CDR1 SGHRS, CDR2 YFSETQ.

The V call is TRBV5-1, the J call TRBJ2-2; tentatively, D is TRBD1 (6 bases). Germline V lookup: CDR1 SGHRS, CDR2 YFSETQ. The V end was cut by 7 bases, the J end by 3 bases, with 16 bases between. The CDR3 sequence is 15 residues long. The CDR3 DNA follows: TGCGCCAGCTACAAGGGGGTTCTGGACACCGGGGAGCTGTTTTTT. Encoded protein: CASYKGVLDTGELFF.

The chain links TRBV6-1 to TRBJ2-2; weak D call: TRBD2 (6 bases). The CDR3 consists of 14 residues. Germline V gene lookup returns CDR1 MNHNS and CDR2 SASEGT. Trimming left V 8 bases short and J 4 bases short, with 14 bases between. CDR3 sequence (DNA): TGTGCCAGCGTCCCCCGGGGGATCACCGGGGAGCTGTTTTTT. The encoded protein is CASVPRGITGELFF.

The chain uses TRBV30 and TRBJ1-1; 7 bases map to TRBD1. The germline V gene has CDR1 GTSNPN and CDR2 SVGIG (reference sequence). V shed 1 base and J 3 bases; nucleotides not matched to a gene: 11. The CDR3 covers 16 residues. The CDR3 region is CAWSDRGRGVDTEAFF. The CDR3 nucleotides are TGTGCCTGGAGTGACAGGGGTCGGGGAGTAGACACTGAAGCTTTCTTT.

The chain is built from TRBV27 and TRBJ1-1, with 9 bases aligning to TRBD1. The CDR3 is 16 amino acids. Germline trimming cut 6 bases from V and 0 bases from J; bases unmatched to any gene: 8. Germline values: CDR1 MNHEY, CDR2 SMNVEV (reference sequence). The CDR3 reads CASSYTGGRVNTEAFF. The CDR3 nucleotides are TGTGCCAGCAGCTATACAGGGGGCAGGGTGAACACTGAAGCTTTCTTT.

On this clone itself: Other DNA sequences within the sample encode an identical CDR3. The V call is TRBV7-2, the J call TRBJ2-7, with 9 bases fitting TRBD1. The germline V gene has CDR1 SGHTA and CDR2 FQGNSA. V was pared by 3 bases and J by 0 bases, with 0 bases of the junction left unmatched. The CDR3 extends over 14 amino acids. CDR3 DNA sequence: TGTGCCAGCAGCTTGACAGGGGGCTCCTACGAGCAGTACTTC. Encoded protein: CASSLTGGSYEQYF.

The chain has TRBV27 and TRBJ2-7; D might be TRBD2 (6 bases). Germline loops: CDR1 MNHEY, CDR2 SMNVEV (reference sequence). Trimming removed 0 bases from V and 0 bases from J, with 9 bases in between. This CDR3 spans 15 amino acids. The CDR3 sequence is CASSLSVTSSYEQYF. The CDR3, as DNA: TGTGCCAGCAGTTTATCGGTGACTAGCTCCTACGAGCAGTACTTC.

CDR3 protein: CASSPGTALNQPQHF. DNA for the CDR3: TGTGCCAGCAGTCCCGGGACAGCGTTGAATCAGCCCCAGCATTTT. The chain joins TRBV6-5 to TRBJ1-5, with 7 bases fitting TRBD1. The germline V gene encodes CDR1 MNHEY and CDR2 SVGAGI. The V gene end was trimmed by 5 bases and the J gene end by 4 bases; junction bases not matched to a gene: 8. This CDR3 has 15 residues.